This paragraph covers one T cell receptor (beta chain) sequence. Its cognate antigen is unknown. The CDR3 regions of TCR beta were amplified from RNA transcripts. The primer set for the first-round RT-PCR of the TCR CDR3 was HTBI. TCRdb ran MiXCR on the multiplex PCR reads and lists one entry per CDR3 protein. The table has approximately 220,000 distinct CDR3 sequences, roughly 18% seen once. Over 18 months, lack of ophthalmopathy progression marked Graves' hyperthyroidism as stable. Hyperthyroidism in the patients, aged 18 to 65, was newly diagnosed and under 2 months in duration. PBMCs were obtained from 9 to 10 ml fresh peripheral blood. The CDR3 is made up of 13 amino acids. Trimming shortened V by 3 bases and J by 4 bases, and 10 bases separated the two germline ends. The germline gives CDR1 DFQATT, CDR2 SNEGSKA (reference sequence). This entry comes from a study of T cells in Graves' hyperthyroidism and ophthalmopathy. Study-wide results and caveats: Blood held most thyroid clonotypes expanded above 0.001 frequency.

The sequenced sample consisted of blood. This sequence joins TRBV20-1 and TRBJ2-1; D is uncertain. The sequence was obtained from a man aged 35 to 55 with Graves' hyperthyroidism. CDR3 protein: CSARKEIYNEQFF. The CDR3 nucleotides read TGCAGTGCTAGGAAAGAGATTTACAATGAGCAGTTCTTC.